This T cell receptor (beta chain) was profiled in a study of blood T cell repertoires in COVID-19. Study-wide context: Specimens from acute and convalescent COVID-19 originated in the United States, Italy and Spain.

This table comes from immunoSEQ multiplex PCR, and its TCRdb copy is limited to in-frame clones, with some not included. The sample contains over 50,000 clones, around four fifths of which appear only once. The sequenced sample consisted of peripheral blood. This clonotype originated in a man in his 70s with acute or convalescent COVID-19.

The CDR3 coding sequence is TGCGCCAGCAGTGCCGGGACAGGGGGCCAGCCCCAGCATTTT. It codes for CASSAGTGGQPQHF. The chain couples TRBV5-1 to TRBJ1-5; 12 bases align to TRBD1. The CDR3 sequence is 14 residues long. Germline V gene lookup returns CDR1 SGHRS and CDR2 YFSETQ. Unmatched junction bases numbered 4, after V lost 5 bases and J lost 7 bases.